The rows below give T cell receptor beta chains drawn from one sample of a study of CD8 T cells in ankylosing spondylitis. TCRdb called the 5' RACE reads again in MiXCR, with one record for every CDR3 protein. The profile covers approximately 290,000 distinct CDR3 sequences, with around 20% appearing a single time and roughly 3.6% taken by the ten largest. Sample: blood, either unsorted or a sorted T cell fraction (not recorded which). These receptors were obtained from a female donor with ankylosing spondylitis or in good health (not recorded which). Each CDR3 is given with its conserved first and last residue. D genes are given only for firm matches. For some rows the clone size is stated as once, few or many, or as a class when expanded; others skip it.

CDR3 length: 14
J gene: TRBJ2-5
V gene: TRBV29-1
D gene: NA
clone size: NA
CDR3 protein: CSVGFRLQSETQYF
CDR3 DNA: TGCAGCGTTGGTTTCCGATTACAGTCAGAGACCCAGTACTTC

CDR3 length: 16
J gene: TRBJ2-7
V gene: TRBV3-1
D gene: NA
clone size: NA
CDR3 protein: CASSQDRTGGPYEQYF
CDR3 DNA: TGTGCCAGCAGCCAAGATCGTACAGGAGGACCCTACGAGCAGTACTTC

CDR3 length: 17
J gene: TRBJ2-1
V gene: TRBV4-3
D gene: TRBD2
clone size: NA
CDR3 protein: CASSQGPRTSGNNEQFF
CDR3 DNA: TGCGCCAGCAGCCAAGGACCCCGGACTAGCGGAAACAATGAGCAGTTCTTC

CDR3 length: 14
J gene: TRBJ2-4
V gene: TRBV7-2
D gene: NA
clone size: NA
CDR3 protein: CASTGFSAKNIQYF
CDR3 DNA: TGTGCCAGTACAGGGTTCTCAGCCAAAAACATTCAGTACTTC

CDR3 length: 14
J gene: TRBJ2-2
V gene: TRBV20-1
D gene: NA
clone size: few
CDR3 protein: CSADNPAATGELFF
CDR3 DNA: TGCAGTGCTGACAACCCGGCGGCTACCGGGGAGCTGTTTTTT

CDR3 length: 14
J gene: TRBJ2-7
V gene: TRBV20-1
D gene: NA
clone size: NA
CDR3 protein: CSARDSGGKYEQYF
CDR3 DNA: TGCAGTGCTAGAGATTCCGGGGGAAAGTACGAGCAGTACTTC

CDR3 length: 15
J gene: TRBJ2-1
V gene: TRBV18
D gene: NA
clone size: NA
CDR3 protein: CASWAGSSSYNEQFF
CDR3 DNA: TGTGCCAGCTGGGCGGGCTCAAGCTCCTACAATGAGCAGTTCTTC

CDR3 length: 17
J gene: TRBJ2-7
V gene: TRBV5-1
D gene: TRBD2
clone size: few
CDR3 protein: CARNHGAASGKTYEQYF
CDR3 DNA: TGCGCCAGAAATCACGGGGCAGCTAGCGGGAAGACCTACGAGCAGTACTTC

CDR3 length: 16
J gene: TRBJ2-5
V gene: TRBV7-2
D gene: TRBD2
clone size: NA
CDR3 protein: CASSFSLGSGEETQYF
CDR3 DNA: TGTGCCAGCAGCTTCTCCTTAGGTAGCGGGGAAGAGACCCAGTACTTC

CDR3 length: 15
J gene: TRBJ2-3
V gene: TRBV10-3
D gene: TRBD2
clone size: many
CDR3 protein: CAIGVAGASTDTQYF
CDR3 DNA: TGTGCCATCGGAGTAGCGGGCGCTAGCACAGATACGCAGTATTTT

CDR3 length: 14
J gene: TRBJ1-2
V gene: TRBV27
D gene: TRBD1
clone size: many
CDR3 protein: CASSPLQGRYGYTF
CDR3 DNA: TGTGCCAGCAGTCCACTACAGGGGAGGTATGGCTACACCTTC

CDR3 length: 15
J gene: TRBJ2-1
V gene: TRBV15
D gene: TRBD1
clone size: NA
CDR3 protein: CATSQGQGIYNEQFF
CDR3 DNA: TGTGCCACCAGCCAGGGACAGGGAATCTACAATGAGCAGTTCTTC

CDR3 length: 16
J gene: TRBJ2-1
V gene: TRBV5-1
D gene: NA
clone size: NA
CDR3 protein: CASSLATASSYNEQFF
CDR3 DNA: TGCGCCAGCAGCTTGGCGACAGCTAGCTCCTACAATGAGCAGTTCTTC

CDR3 length: 12
J gene: TRBJ2-2
V gene: TRBV7-2
D gene: NA
clone size: few
CDR3 protein: CASSLVVGELFF
CDR3 DNA: TGTGCCAGCAGCTTAGTAGTCGGGGAGCTGTTTTTT

CDR3 length: 14
J gene: TRBJ2-2
V gene: TRBV9
D gene: NA
clone size: many
CDR3 protein: CASSPLGITGELFF
CDR3 DNA: TGTGCCAGCAGCCCACTCGGAATCACCGGGGAGCTGTTTTTT

CDR3 length: 12
J gene: TRBJ2-1
V gene: TRBV10-3
D gene: NA
clone size: few
CDR3 protein: CAISGTDNEQFF
CDR3 DNA: TGTGCCATCAGTGGGACAGACAATGAGCAGTTCTTC

CDR3 length: 15
J gene: TRBJ1-5
V gene: TRBV12-3/TRBV12-4
D gene: NA
clone size: many
CDR3 protein: CASSLADRISPPQHF
CDR3 DNA: TGTGCCAGCAGTTTAGCCGACAGGATATCCCCGCCCCAGCATTTT

CDR3 length: 15
J gene: TRBJ2-1
V gene: TRBV2
D gene: NA
clone size: NA
CDR3 protein: CASRYQGTTYNEQFF
CDR3 DNA: TGTGCCAGCAGATACCAGGGGACGACGTACAATGAGCAGTTCTTC

CDR3 length: 13
J gene: TRBJ2-7
V gene: TRBV7-6
D gene: NA
clone size: NA
CDR3 protein: CASSPDITYEQYF
CDR3 DNA: TGTGCCAGCAGCCCTGACATAACCTACGAGCAGTACTTC

CDR3 length: 16
J gene: TRBJ2-7
V gene: TRBV5-1
D gene: TRBD2
clone size: NA
CDR3 protein: CASSLGGGNLRSEQYF
CDR3 DNA: TGCGCCAGCAGCTTGGGGGGAGGGAACTTGCGAAGCGAGCAGTACTTC

CDR3 length: 14
J gene: TRBJ2-2
V gene: TRBV6-5
D gene: NA
clone size: few
CDR3 protein: CASSSGTVTGELFF
CDR3 DNA: TGTGCCAGCAGTTCCGGGACTGTGACCGGGGAGCTGTTTTTT

CDR3 length: 9
J gene: TRBJ2-7
V gene: TRBV29-1
D gene: NA
clone size: NA
CDR3 protein: CSTRGGQYF
CDR3 DNA: TGCAGCACCCGGGGTGGGCAGTACTTC

CDR3 length: 13
J gene: TRBJ2-3
V gene: TRBV5-1
D gene: NA
clone size: many
CDR3 protein: CASSLFVGDTQYF
CDR3 DNA: TGCGCCAGCAGCTTGTTCGTCGGAGATACGCAGTATTTT

CDR3 length: 16
J gene: TRBJ2-1
V gene: TRBV6-1
D gene: TRBD2
clone size: few
CDR3 protein: CASSELAGGGYNEQFF
CDR3 DNA: TGTGCCAGCAGTGAATTAGCGGGAGGGGGGTACAATGAGCAGTTCTTC

CDR3 length: 13
J gene: TRBJ1-2
V gene: TRBV11-2
D gene: NA
clone size: NA
CDR3 protein: CASSLAGDGGYTF
CDR3 DNA: TGTGCCAGCAGCTTAGCCGGGGACGGGGGCTACACCTTC

CDR3 length: 13
J gene: TRBJ2-1
V gene: TRBV29-1
D gene: NA
clone size: many
CDR3 protein: CSAGWGRDNEQFF
CDR3 DNA: TGCAGCGCCGGGTGGGGCAGAGACAATGAGCAGTTCTTC

CDR3 length: 12
J gene: TRBJ1-6
V gene: TRBV20-1
D gene: NA
clone size: few
CDR3 protein: CSTQGQGSPLHF
CDR3 DNA: TGCAGTACGCAGGGGCAGGGATCACCCCTCCACTTT

CDR3 length: 13
J gene: TRBJ1-5
V gene: TRBV5-5
D gene: NA
clone size: few
CDR3 protein: CASSPRVNQPQHF
CDR3 DNA: TGTGCCAGCAGCCCTAGAGTTAATCAGCCCCAGCATTTT

CDR3 length: 14
J gene: TRBJ2-7
V gene: TRBV20-1
D gene: TRBD2
clone size: few
CDR3 protein: CSGGGAAKRNEQYF
CDR3 DNA: TGCAGTGGGGGGGGTGCGGCCAAGAGGAACGAGCAGTATTTC

CDR3 length: 16
J gene: TRBJ2-7
V gene: TRBV6-5
D gene: TRBD1
clone size: NA
CDR3 protein: CASSYSLGQGDHEQYF
CDR3 DNA: TGTGCCAGCAGTTACTCGCTGGGACAGGGAGACCACGAGCAGTACTTC

CDR3 length: 16
J gene: TRBJ1-1
V gene: TRBV29-1
D gene: TRBD1
clone size: few
CDR3 protein: CSVGWANRDRGTEAFF
CDR3 DNA: TGCAGCGTTGGTTGGGCAAACCGGGACAGGGGCACTGAAGCTTTCTTT

CDR3 length: 13
J gene: TRBJ2-2
V gene: TRBV12-3/TRBV12-4
D gene: NA
clone size: many
CDR3 protein: CAIQYTSIGELFF
CDR3 DNA: TGTGCCATCCAGTATACTAGCATCGGGGAGCTGTTTTTT

CDR3 length: 13
J gene: TRBJ1-1
V gene: TRBV6-6
D gene: NA
clone size: NA
CDR3 protein: CASRPGLNTEAFF
CDR3 DNA: TGTGCCAGCAGACCCGGACTGAACACTGAAGCTTTCTTT

CDR3 length: 14
J gene: TRBJ1-3
V gene: TRBV6-6
D gene: NA
clone size: NA
CDR3 protein: CASSGQISGNTIYF
CDR3 DNA: TGTGCCAGCAGTGGACAGATCTCTGGAAACACCATATATTTT

CDR3 length: 16
J gene: TRBJ2-7
V gene: TRBV5-1
D gene: NA
clone size: few
CDR3 protein: CASSSKGPGAHYEQYF
CDR3 DNA: TGCGCCAGCAGCTCAAAGGGTCCGGGGGCCCACTACGAGCAGTACTTC

CDR3 length: 14
J gene: TRBJ1-1
V gene: TRBV6-1
D gene: NA
clone size: few
CDR3 protein: CASSPGDMNTEAFF
CDR3 DNA: TGTGCCAGCAGTCCAGGGGATATGAACACTGAAGCTTTCTTT

CDR3 length: 14
J gene: TRBJ2-2
V gene: TRBV15
D gene: NA
clone size: many
CDR3 protein: CATSRDYGTGELFF
CDR3 DNA: TGTGCCACCAGCAGAGATTATGGCACCGGGGAGCTGTTTTTT

CDR3 length: 16
J gene: TRBJ2-1
V gene: TRBV20-1
D gene: NA
clone size: few
CDR3 protein: CSARDAGGYSYNEQFF
CDR3 DNA: TGCAGTGCTAGAGATGCGGGCGGGTACTCCTACAATGAGCAGTTCTTC

CDR3 length: 13
J gene: TRBJ1-1
V gene: TRBV20-1
D gene: NA
clone size: many
CDR3 protein: CSARVRGNTEAFF
CDR3 DNA: TGCAGTGCTAGAGTGCGGGGGAACACTGAAGCTTTCTTT

CDR3 length: 14
J gene: TRBJ2-1
V gene: TRBV24-1
D gene: NA
clone size: few
CDR3 protein: CATSDSQGYGEQFF
CDR3 DNA: TGTGCCACCAGTGATTCTCAGGGGTATGGTGAGCAGTTCTTC

CDR3 length: 14
J gene: TRBJ2-2
V gene: TRBV5-1
D gene: NA
clone size: NA
CDR3 protein: CASSATIGAGELFF
CDR3 DNA: TGCGCCAGCAGCGCGACGATCGGAGCCGGGGAGCTGTTTTTT

CDR3 length: 11
J gene: TRBJ2-7
V gene: TRBV20-1
D gene: TRBD2
clone size: NA
CDR3 protein: CSARDGAGLYF
CDR3 DNA: TGCAGTGCTAGAGATGGAGCGGGATTGTACTTC

CDR3 length: 12
J gene: TRBJ2-2
V gene: TRBV20-1
D gene: NA
clone size: few
CDR3 protein: CSIIEGPGELFF
CDR3 DNA: TGCAGTATAATCGAGGGGCCCGGGGAGCTGTTTTTT

CDR3 length: 12
J gene: TRBJ1-2
V gene: TRBV20-1
D gene: NA
clone size: NA
CDR3 protein: CSASPWNYGYTF
CDR3 DNA: TGCAGTGCTAGCCCGTGGAACTATGGCTACACCTTC

CDR3 length: 12
J gene: TRBJ2-7
V gene: TRBV20-1
D gene: NA
clone size: many
CDR3 protein: CSARGGSYEQYF
CDR3 DNA: TGCAGTGCTAGGGGCGGCTCCTACGAGCAGTACTTC

CDR3 length: 15
J gene: TRBJ1-2
V gene: TRBV12-3/TRBV12-4
D gene: TRBD1
clone size: NA
CDR3 protein: CASSLRGTGGRGYTF
CDR3 DNA: TGTGCCAGCAGTTTAAGGGGGACAGGGGGAAGAGGCTACACCTTC

CDR3 length: 16
J gene: TRBJ2-1
V gene: TRBV4-3
D gene: NA
clone size: few
CDR3 protein: CASSTSSGDSYNEQFF
CDR3 DNA: TGCGCCAGCAGCACCAGCAGCGGAGATTCCTACAATGAGCAGTTCTTC

CDR3 length: 12
J gene: TRBJ1-1
V gene: TRBV29-1
D gene: NA
clone size: few
CDR3 protein: CSGRDSSTEAFF
CDR3 DNA: TGCAGCGGGCGGGACTCAAGCACTGAAGCTTTCTTT

CDR3 length: 14
J gene: TRBJ1-5
V gene: TRBV12-3/TRBV12-4
D gene: TRBD1
clone size: many
CDR3 protein: CASSRTGGNQPQHF
CDR3 DNA: TGTGCCAGCAGTAGGACAGGAGGCAATCAGCCCCAGCATTTT

CDR3 length: 17
J gene: TRBJ1-5
V gene: TRBV6-5
D gene: NA
clone size: few
CDR3 protein: CASSYPPKGGSHQPQHF
CDR3 DNA: TGTGCCAGCAGTTACCCGCCGAAGGGAGGGTCCCATCAGCCCCAGCATTTT

CDR3 length: 15
J gene: TRBJ2-3
V gene: TRBV25-1
D gene: NA
clone size: few
CDR3 protein: CASSAPGAGTDTQYF
CDR3 DNA: TGTGCCAGCAGTGCCCCGGGAGCTGGCACAGATACGCAGTATTTT

CDR3 length: 14
J gene: TRBJ2-3
V gene: TRBV20-1
D gene: NA
clone size: many
CDR3 protein: CSASPLTSTDTQYF
CDR3 DNA: TGCAGTGCTTCTCCTCTGACTAGTACAGATACGCAGTATTTT

CDR3 length: 13
J gene: TRBJ1-5
V gene: TRBV6-6
D gene: NA
clone size: few
CDR3 protein: CASSYSGYQPQHF
CDR3 DNA: TGTGCCAGCAGTTACTCGGGTTATCAGCCCCAGCATTTT

CDR3 length: 17
J gene: TRBJ2-3
V gene: TRBV27
D gene: TRBD2
clone size: few
CDR3 protein: CASSLTGTRFNTDTQYF
CDR3 DNA: TGTGCCAGCAGTCTCACCGGGACTAGATTTAACACAGATACGCAGTATTTT

CDR3 length: 17
J gene: TRBJ2-5
V gene: TRBV12-3/TRBV12-4
D gene: TRBD2
clone size: few
CDR3 protein: CASSWNRLAGGQETQYF
CDR3 DNA: TGTGCCAGCAGTTGGAACCGACTAGCGGGGGGACAAGAGACCCAGTACTTC

CDR3 length: 12
J gene: TRBJ2-7
V gene: TRBV18
D gene: NA
clone size: few
CDR3 protein: CASSPESYEQYF
CDR3 DNA: TGTGCCAGCTCACCAGAATCCTACGAGCAGTACTTC